This TCR beta chain was sequenced for a study of CD8 T cells in ankylosing spondylitis. The CDR3 has 13 amino acids. The germline V gene has CDR1 SGHRS and CDR2 YFSETQ. Between the trimmed V and J ends, which lost 5 bases and 5 bases, there was a span of 13 bases. MiXCR was run by TCRdb on the 5' RACE reads, yielding one entry per CDR3 protein. The table shows 250,000 to 350,000 distinct CDR3 sequences, with roughly 20% occurring only once. General study results and limits: Some of the motif variants had earlier been found in reactive arthritis patients' fluid and blood. Characteristic of ankylosing spondylitis blood, it appeared, was a TCR beta motif comprising roughly eight highly homologous variants. CD8+ disease-linked clones were present at relatively low frequencies in blood. Significant enrichment of disease-linked clones was reportedly seen in matched ankylosing spondylitis synovial fluid.

For this clonotype: What it binds is unknown.

This TCR derives from a female donor with ankylosing spondylitis or in good health (not recorded which). J is TRBJ2-5 and V is TRBV5-1; D might be TRBD2 (5 bases). Specimen: blood, either unsorted or a sorted T cell fraction (not recorded which). The CDR3 is CASRAWRRETQYF. The CDR3 DNA is TGCGCCAGCAGAGCTTGGAGGAGGGAGACCCAGTACTTC.